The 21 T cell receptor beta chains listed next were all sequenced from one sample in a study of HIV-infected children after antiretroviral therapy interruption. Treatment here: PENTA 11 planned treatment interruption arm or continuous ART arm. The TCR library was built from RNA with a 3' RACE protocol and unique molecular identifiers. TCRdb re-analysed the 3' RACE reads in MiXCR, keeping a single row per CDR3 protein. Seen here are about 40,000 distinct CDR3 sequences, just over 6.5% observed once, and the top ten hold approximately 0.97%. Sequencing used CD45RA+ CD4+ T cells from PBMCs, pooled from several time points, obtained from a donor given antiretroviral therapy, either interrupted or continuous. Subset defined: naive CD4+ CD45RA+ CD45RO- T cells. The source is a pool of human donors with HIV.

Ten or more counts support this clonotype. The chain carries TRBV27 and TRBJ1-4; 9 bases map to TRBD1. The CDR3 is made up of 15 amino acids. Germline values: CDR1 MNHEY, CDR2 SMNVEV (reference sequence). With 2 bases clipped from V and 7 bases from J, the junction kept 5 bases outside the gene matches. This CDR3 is CASSLRRDRAEKLFF. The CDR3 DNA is TGTGCCAGCAGTTTAAGACGGGACAGGGCTGAAAAACTGTTTTTT.

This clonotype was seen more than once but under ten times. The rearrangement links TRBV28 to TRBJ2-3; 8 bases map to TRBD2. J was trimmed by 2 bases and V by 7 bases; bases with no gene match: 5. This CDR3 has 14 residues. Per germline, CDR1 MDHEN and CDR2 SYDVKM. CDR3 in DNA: TGTGCCAGCACTATAGCGGGGATCACAGATACGCAGTATTTT. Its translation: CASTIAGITDTQYF.

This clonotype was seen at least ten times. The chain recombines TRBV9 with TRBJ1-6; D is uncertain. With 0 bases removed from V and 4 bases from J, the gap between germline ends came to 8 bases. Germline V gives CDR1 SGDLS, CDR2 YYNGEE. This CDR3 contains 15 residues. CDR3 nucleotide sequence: TGTGCCAGCAGCGTAGGAGAGGGTTATAATTCACCCCTCCACTTT. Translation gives CASSVGEGYNSPLHF.

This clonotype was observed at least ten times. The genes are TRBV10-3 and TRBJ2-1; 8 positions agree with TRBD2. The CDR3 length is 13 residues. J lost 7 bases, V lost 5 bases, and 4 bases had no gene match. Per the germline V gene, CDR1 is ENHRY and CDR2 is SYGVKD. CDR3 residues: CAISQRELNEQFF. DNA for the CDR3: TGTGCCATCAGTCAGCGGGAGTTAAATGAGCAGTTCTTC.

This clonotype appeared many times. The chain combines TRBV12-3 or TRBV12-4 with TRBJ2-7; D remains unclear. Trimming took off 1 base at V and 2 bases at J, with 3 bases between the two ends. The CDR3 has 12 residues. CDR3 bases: TGTGCCAGCAGTTTAGTAGCCTACGAGCAGTACTTC. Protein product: CASSLVAYEQYF.

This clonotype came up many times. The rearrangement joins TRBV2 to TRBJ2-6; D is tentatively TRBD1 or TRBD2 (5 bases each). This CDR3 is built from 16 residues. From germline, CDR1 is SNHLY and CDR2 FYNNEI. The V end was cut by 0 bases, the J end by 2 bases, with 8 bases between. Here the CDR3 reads CASSEARGAGANVLTF. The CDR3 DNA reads TGTGCCAGCAGTGAAGCCAGAGGGGCTGGGGCCAACGTCCTGACTTTC.

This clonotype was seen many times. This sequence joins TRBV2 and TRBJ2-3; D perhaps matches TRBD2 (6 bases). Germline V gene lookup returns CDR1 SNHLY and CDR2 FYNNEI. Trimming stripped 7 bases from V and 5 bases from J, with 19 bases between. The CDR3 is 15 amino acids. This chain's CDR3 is CASTASGTPLDTQYF. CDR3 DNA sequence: TGTGCCAGCACCGCTTCGGGGACTCCCCTAGATACGCAGTATTTT.

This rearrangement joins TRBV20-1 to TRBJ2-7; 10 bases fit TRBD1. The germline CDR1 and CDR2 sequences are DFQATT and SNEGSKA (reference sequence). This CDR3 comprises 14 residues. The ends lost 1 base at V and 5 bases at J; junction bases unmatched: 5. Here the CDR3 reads CSARGGTGVHEQYF. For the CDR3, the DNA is TGCAGTGCTAGAGGGGGGACAGGGGTCCACGAGCAGTACTTC.

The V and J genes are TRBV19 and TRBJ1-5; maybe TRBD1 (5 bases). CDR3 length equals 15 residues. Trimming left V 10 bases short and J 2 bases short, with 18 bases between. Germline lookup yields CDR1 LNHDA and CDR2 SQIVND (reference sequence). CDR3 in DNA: TGTGCCACCCTCGGACGGGGGTTAGGCAATCAGCCCCAGCATTTT. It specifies CATLGRGLGNQPQHF.

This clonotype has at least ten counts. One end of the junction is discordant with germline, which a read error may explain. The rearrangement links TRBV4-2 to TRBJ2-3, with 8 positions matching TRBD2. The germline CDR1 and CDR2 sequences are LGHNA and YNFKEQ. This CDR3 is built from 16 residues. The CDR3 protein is CASSQDRGGGAETLYF. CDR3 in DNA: TGTGCCAGCAGCCAAGATCGGGGGGGAGGTGCAGAAACGCTGTATTTT.

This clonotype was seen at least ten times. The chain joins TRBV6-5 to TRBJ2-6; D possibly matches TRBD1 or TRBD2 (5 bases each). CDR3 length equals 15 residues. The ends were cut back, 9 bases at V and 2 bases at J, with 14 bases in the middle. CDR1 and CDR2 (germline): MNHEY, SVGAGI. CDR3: CARLYSGPGANVLTF. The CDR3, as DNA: TGTGCCAGACTATATTCGGGGCCTGGGGCCAACGTCCTGACTTTC.

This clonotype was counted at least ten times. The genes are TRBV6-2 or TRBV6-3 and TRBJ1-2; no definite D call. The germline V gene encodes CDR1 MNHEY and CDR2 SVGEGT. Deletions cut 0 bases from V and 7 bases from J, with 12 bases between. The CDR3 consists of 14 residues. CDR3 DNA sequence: TGTGCCAGCAGTTACTCAGGCAGGCTGGCTGGCTACACCTTC. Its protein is CASSYSGRLAGYTF.

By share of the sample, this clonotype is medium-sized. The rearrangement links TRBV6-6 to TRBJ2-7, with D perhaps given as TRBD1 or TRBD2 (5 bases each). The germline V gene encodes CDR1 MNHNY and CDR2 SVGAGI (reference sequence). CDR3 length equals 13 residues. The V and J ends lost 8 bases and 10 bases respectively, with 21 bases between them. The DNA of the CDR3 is TGTGCCAGCGGTGATGATGGGGGAGATGAACAGTACTTC. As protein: CASGDDGGDEQYF.

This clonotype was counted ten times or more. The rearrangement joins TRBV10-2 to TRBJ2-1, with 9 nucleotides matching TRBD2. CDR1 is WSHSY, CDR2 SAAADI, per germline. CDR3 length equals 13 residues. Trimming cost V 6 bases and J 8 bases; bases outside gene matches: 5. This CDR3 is CASRPAGGDEQFF. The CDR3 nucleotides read TGCGCCAGCAGGCCAGCGGGAGGCGATGAGCAGTTCTTC.

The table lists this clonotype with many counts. The CDR3: CASSQGQGTEAFF. The DNA of the CDR3 is TGTGCCAGCAGCCAGGGACAGGGAACTGAAGCTTTCTTT. The chain combines TRBV3-1 with TRBJ1-1; TRBD1 aligns across 9 bases. V trimming: 3 bases; J trimming: 5 bases; junction bases outside the gene matches: 1. Germline CDR1 and CDR2: LGHDT and YNNKEL (reference sequence). The CDR3 sequence is 13 residues long.

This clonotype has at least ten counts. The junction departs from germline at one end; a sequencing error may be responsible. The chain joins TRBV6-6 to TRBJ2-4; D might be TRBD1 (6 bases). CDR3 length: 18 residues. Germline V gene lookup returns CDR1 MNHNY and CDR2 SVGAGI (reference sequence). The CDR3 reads CASGDAQGLGAIQNTLYF. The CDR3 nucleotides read TGTGCCAGCGGTGATGCACAAGGACTGGGGGCGATTCAAAACACCTTGTACTTT.

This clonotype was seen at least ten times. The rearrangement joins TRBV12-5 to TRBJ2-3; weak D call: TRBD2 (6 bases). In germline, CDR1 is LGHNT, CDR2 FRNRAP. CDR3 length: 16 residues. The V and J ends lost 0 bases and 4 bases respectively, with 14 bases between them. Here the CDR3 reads CASGLVLRGRADTQYF. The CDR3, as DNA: TGTGCTAGTGGTTTGGTACTCCGGGGGAGAGCAGATACGCAGTATTTT.

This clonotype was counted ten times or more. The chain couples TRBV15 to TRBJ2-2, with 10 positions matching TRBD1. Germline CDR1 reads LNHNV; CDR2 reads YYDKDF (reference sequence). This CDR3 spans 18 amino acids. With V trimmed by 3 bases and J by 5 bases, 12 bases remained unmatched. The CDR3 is CATSSPKGTGANTGELFF. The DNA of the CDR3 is TGTGCCACCAGCAGTCCTAAAGGGACAGGGGCTAATACCGGGGAGCTGTTTTTT.

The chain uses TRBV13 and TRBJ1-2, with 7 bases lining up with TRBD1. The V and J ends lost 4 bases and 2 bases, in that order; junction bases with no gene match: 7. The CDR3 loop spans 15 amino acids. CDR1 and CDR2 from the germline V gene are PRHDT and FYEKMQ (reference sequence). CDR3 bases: TGTGCCAGCAGCTCCGACAGGGCATCCAACTATGGCTACACCTTC. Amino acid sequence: CASSSDRASNYGYTF.

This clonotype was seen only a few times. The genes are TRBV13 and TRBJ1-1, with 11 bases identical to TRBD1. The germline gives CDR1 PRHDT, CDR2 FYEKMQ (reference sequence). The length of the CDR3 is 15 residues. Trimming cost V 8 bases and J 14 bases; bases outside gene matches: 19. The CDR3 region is CASSLGQGADTEVFF. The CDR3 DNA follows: TGTGCCAGCTCTCTAGGACAGGGGGCGGACACAGAAGTCTTCTTT.

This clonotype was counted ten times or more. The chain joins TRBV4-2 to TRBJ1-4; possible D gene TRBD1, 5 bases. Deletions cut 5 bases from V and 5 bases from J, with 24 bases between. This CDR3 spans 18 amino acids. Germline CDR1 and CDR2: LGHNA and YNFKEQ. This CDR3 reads CASSSLREGLGPNEKLFF. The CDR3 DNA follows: TGTGCCAGCAGCTCACTCAGGGAGGGGCTTGGGCCGAATGAAAAACTGTTTTTT.